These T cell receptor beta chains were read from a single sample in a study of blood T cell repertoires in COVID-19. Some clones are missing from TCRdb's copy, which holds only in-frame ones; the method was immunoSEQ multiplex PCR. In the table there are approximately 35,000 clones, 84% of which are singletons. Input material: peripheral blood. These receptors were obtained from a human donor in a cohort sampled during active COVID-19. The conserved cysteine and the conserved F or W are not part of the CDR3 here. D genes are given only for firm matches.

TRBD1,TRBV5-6,ASKTYPDRGGYGYT
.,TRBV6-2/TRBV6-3,ASSYASPGSAGDEQY
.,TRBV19,ASSSRDTTNEKLF
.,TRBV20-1,SATYGDTQY
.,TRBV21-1,ASEAHPKSTDTQY
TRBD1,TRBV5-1,ASSLGRQGNEKLF
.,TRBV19,ASSITPGSASPLH
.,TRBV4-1,ASSPTISSGNTIY
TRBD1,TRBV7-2,ASSADRGPGYT
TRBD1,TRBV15,ATSRDQGAPEAF
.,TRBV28,ASTPPGVLSYNSPLH
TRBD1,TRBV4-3,ASSPLQGAKEKLF
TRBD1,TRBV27,ASSLYPPTPRTGAGTDTQY
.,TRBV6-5,ASRLGGGNTEAF
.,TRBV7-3,ASSSTGIAGGELF
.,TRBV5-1,ASRYSQETQY
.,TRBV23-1,ASSQRYRDNNQPQH
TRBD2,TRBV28,ASSSGGTNEQF
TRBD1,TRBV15,ATSRSGQDNQPQH
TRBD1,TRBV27,ASSLRDRASWYAGELF
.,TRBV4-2,ASSQPQTGETQY
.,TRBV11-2,ASSTYRNTEAF
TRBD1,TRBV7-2,ASSLGSTGANYGYT
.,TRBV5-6,ASSGGVFTNEKLF
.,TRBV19,ATGGGGGNQPQH
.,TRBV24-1,ATSDGQFSYNEQF
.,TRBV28,ASSPTDSNQPQH
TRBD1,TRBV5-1,ASWDRGQLNTEAF
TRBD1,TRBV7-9,ASSRDRVGDTQY
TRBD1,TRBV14,ASSRGQGANTGELF
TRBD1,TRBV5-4,ASSFSGGEETQY
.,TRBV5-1,ASSTSGTEAF
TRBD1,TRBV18,ASSPGQGHSGNTIY
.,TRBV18,ASLPEEGFNNEQF
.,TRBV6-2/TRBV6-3,ASSDSLGADGEQY
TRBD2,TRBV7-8,ASSLAGARQGNEQF
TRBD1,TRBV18,ASSRTGNTEAF
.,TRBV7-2,ASSPQQGGWYEQY
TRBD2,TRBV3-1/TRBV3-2,ASSPPGGVGELF
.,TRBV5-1,ASSEQGDNSPLH
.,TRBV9,ASSVEQGGMNGYT
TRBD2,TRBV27,ASRTSGGYTQY
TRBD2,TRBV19,ASSIFGGAVDTQY
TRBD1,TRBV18,ASSPRDRGGTDTQY
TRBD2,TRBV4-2,ASSQDSGGRENEQF
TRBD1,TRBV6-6,ASSYPKGGGLSPLH
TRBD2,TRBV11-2,ASSWLGGAYNEQF
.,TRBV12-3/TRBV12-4,ASSVTYEQY
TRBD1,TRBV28,ASSFAGQGSTDTQY
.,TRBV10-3,AISDSGLSYEQY
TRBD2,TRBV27,ASSLRTSGGAVEQY
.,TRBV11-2,ASSLVRGYEKLF